This T cell receptor beta chain was sequenced during a study of blood T cell repertoires in COVID-19. Trimming pared 1 base from V and 9 bases from J, leaving 13 bases between. Germline assignment: CDR1 LGHDT and CDR2 YNNKEL (reference sequence). The CDR3 is 14 amino acids. In its sample, this clone was seen once. Per the original data handling: The assay estimated nucleated cells by amplifying reference gene primers. TCRdb's copy holds only in-frame clones and misses some; the assay was immunoSEQ multiplex PCR. The V and J calls and the clone size are those of that table, but D and trimming were determined from the DNA. The sample lists 430,000 or so clones; over 75% were seen once.

This TCR was sampled from a woman aged 18-35 years who had been exposed to COVID-19. The chain carries TRBV3-1 (or the pseudogene TRBV3-2) and TRBJ2-1; TRBD1 is a possible D gene (5 bases). The source material was PBMCs or T cells enriched from blood (not recorded which). The CDR3 sequence: CASSQGGGGIEQFF. Here the CDR3 DNA reads TGTGCCAGCAGCCAAGGGGGCGGCGGAATTGAGCAGTTCTTC.